This T cell receptor (beta chain) stems from a study of blood T cell repertoires in COVID-19. Germline V gives CDR1 LNHDA, CDR2 SQIVND (reference sequence). Trimming cost V 5 bases and J 5 bases; bases outside gene matches: 2. The length of the CDR3 is 13 residues. In the original processing: The authors estimated nucleated cell counts from reference gene primer amplification. The repertoire was sequenced with immunoSEQ multiplex PCR; TCRdb's copy has only in-frame clones and lacks some. V and J calls and clone size are those listed in that table; D and trimming were worked out from the DNA. The top ten hold around 9.6% of the sample, which has 55,000 to 70,000 clones, about four fifths seen once.

The sequencing input was peripheral blood. The chain uses TRBV19 and TRBJ2-2; 7 bases align to TRBD1. This TCR was sampled from a woman older than 75 with acute or convalescent COVID-19. Written as DNA, the CDR3 is TGTGCCAGTAGTGCACAGGGGACCGGGGAGCTGTTTTTT. Translation gives CASSAQGTGELFF.